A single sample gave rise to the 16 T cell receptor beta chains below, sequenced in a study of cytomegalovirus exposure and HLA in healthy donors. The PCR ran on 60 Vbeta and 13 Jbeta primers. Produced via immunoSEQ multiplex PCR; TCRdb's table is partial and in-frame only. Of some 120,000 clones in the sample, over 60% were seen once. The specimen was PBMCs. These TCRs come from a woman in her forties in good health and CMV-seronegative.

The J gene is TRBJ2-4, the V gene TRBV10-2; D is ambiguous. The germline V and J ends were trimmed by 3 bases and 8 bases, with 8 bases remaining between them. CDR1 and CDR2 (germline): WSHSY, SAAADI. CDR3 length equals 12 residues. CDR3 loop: CASSDGWHIQYF. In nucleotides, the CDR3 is TGCGCCAGCAGTGATGGCTGGCACATTCAGTACTTC.

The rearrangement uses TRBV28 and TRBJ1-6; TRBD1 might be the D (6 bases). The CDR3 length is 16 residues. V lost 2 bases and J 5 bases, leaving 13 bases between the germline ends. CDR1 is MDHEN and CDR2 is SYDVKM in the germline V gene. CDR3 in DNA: TGTGCCAGCAGTTTAACCGGGCAGGGGAATAATTCACCCCTCCACTTT. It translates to CASSLTGQGNNSPLHF.

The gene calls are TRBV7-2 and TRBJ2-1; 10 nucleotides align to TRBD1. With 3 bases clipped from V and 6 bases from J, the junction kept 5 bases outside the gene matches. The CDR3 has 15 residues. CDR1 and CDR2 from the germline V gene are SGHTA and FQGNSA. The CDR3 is CASSLVDRGFNEQFF. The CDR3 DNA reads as TGTGCCAGCAGCTTGGTGGACAGGGGGTTCAATGAGCAGTTCTTC.

This CDR3 reads CASSQDSELDTQYF. DNA of the CDR3: TGCGCCAGCAGCCAAGACTCCGAGCTCGATACGCAGTATTTT. V and J are TRBV4-1 and TRBJ2-3; D not resolved. The CDR3 totals 14 residues. V lost 0 bases and J 6 bases, leaving 10 bases between the germline ends. From germline, CDR1 is MGHRA and CDR2 YSYEKL.

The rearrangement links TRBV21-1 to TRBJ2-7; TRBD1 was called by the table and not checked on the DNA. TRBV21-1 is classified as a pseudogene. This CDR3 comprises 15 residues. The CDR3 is CASSGTGTGGYEQYF. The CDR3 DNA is TGTGCCAGCAGCGGTACCGGGACAGGGGGCTACGAGCAGTACTTC.

The chain's CDR3 is CASSFGDTQYF. The CDR3 DNA is TGTGCCAGCAGCTTCGGTGATACGCAGTATTTT. The rearrangement links TRBV11-3 to TRBJ2-3; the D is unclear. Trimming removed 3 bases from V and 6 bases from J, with 4 bases in between. The CDR3 loop spans 11 amino acids. Per germline, CDR1 SGHNT and CDR2 YENEEA.

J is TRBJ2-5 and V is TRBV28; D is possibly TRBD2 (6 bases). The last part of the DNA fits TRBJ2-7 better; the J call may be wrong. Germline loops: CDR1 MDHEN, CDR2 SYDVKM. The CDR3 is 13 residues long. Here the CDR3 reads CASSRGSSYEQYF. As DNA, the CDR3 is TGTGCCAGCTCACGGGGGAGCTCCTACGAGCAGTACTTC.

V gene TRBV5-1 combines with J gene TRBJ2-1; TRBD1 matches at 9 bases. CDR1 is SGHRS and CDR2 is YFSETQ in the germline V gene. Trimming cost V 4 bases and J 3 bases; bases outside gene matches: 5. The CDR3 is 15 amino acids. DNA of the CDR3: TGCGCCAGCAGCCCCCGGGACAGGGTCTACAATGAGCAGTTCTTC. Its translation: CASSPRDRVYNEQFF.

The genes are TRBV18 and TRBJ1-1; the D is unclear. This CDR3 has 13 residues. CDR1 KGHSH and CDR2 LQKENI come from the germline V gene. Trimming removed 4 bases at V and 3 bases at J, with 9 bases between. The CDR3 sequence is CASSLDQDTEAFF. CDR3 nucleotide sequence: TGTGCCAGCTCACTCGACCAGGACACTGAAGCTTTCTTT. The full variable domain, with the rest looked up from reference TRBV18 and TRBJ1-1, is NAGVMQNPRHLVRRRGQEARLRCSPMKGHSHVYWYRQLPEEGLKFMVYLQKENIIDESGMPKERFSAEFPKEGPSILRIQQVVRGDSAAYFCASSLDQDTEAFFGQGTRLTVV.

The CDR3 is CASSGRVQTGELFF. The CDR3 DNA is TGTGCCAGCAGCGGGAGGGTCCAAACCGGGGAGCTGTTTTTT. This sequence joins TRBV9 and TRBJ2-2; the D gene is possibly TRBD2 (6 bases). This CDR3 has 14 amino acids. V lost 3 bases to trimming and J lost 5 bases, with 11 bases between them. In germline, CDR1 is SGDLS, CDR2 YYNGEE. Together with reference TRBV9 and TRBJ2-2, the CDR3 gives the full variable domain: DSGVTQTPKHLITATGQRVTLRCSPRSGDLSVYWYQQSLDQGLQFLIQYYNGEERAKGNILERFSAQQFPDLHSELNLSSLELGDSALYFCASSGRVQTGELFFGEGSRLTVL.

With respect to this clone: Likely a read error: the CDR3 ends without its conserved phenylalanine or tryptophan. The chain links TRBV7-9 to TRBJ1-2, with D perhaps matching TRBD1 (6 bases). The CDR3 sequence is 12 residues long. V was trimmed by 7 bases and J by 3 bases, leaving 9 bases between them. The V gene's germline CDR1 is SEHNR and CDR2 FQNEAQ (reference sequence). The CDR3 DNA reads TGTGCCAGCACGACAGGAGACTATGGCTACACCTGC. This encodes CASTTGDYGYTC.

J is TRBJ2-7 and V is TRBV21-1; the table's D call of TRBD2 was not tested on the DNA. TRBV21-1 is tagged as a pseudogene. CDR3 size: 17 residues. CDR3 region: CASSEVLGSGEIYEQYF. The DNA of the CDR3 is TGTGCCAGCAGCGAGGTTCTGGGTAGCGGGGAAATTTACGAGCAGTACTTC.

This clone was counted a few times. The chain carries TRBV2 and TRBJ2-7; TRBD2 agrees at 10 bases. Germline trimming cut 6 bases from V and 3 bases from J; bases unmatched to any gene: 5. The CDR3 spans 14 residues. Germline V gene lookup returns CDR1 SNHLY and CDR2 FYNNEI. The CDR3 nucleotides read TGTGCCAGCAGGGGATCTAGCGGGGGCTACGAGCAGTACTTC. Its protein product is CASRGSSGGYEQYF.

CDR3 nucleotide sequence: TGTGCCAGCACCCCGAGGAGCGGGACAGGAGAGCAGTACTTC. Translating it yields CASTPRSGTGEQYF. The chain uses TRBV5-6 and TRBJ2-7; tentative D call: TRBD1 (8 bases). This CDR3 has 14 amino acids. The germline V gene encodes CDR1 SGHDT and CDR2 YYEEEE. V lost 6 bases and J 7 bases, leaving 20 bases between the germline ends.

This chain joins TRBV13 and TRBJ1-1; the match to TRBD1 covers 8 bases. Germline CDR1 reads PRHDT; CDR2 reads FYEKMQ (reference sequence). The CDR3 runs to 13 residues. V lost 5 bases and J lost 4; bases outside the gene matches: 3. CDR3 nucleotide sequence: TGTGCCAGCAGCCGGACAGGGTTCACTGAAGCTTTCTTT. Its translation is CASSRTGFTEAFF.

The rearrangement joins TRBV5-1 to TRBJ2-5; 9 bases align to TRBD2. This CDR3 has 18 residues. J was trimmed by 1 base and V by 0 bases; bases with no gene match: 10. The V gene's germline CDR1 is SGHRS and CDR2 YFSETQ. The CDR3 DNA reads TGCGCCAGCAGCTTGGCCTCCTCTAGCGGGGTTTCCCAAGAGACCCAGTACTTC. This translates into CASSLASSSGVSQETQYF.